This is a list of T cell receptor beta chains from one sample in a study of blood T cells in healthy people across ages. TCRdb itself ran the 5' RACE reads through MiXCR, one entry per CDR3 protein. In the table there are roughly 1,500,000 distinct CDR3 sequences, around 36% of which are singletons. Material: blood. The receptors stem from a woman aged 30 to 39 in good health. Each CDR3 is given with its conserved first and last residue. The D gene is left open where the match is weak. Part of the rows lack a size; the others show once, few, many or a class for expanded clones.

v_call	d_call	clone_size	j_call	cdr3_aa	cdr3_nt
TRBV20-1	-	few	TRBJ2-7	CSALLGRASYEQYF	TGCAGTGCTCTTTTGGGCAGAGCCTCCTACGAGCAGTACTTC
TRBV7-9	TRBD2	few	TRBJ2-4	CASSLGLAEQYF	TGTGCCAGCAGCTTAGGGCTAGCGGAGCAGTACTTC
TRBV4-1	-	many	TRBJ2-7	CASSQDRGERSYEQYF	TGCGCCAGCAGCCAAGATAGAGGGGAGCGGTCCTACGAGCAGTACTTC
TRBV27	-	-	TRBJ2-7	CASSPHGKSSYEQYF	TGTGCCAGCAGTCCCCATGGGAAGAGCTCCTACGAGCAGTACTTC
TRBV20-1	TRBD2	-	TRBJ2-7	CSAPVGLAGVHSYEQYF	TGCAGTGCTCCGGTGGGGCTAGCGGGGGTCCACTCCTACGAGCAGTACTTC
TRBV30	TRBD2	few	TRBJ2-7	CAWSLVAGNYEQYF	TGTGCCTGGAGTCTTGTAGCGGGAAACTACGAGCAGTACTTC
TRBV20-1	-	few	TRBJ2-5	CSAPKGVRETQYF	TGCAGTGCTCCAAAGGGAGTCCGAGAGACCCAGTACTTC
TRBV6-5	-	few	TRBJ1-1	CASSYGPGIRSEAFF	TGTGCCAGCAGTTACGGTCCGGGAATTAGGTCTGAAGCTTTCTTT
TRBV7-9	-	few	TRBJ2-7	CASSLGGSVAAHEQYF	TGTGCCAGCAGCTTAGGGGGCTCGGTAGCGGCACACGAGCAGTACTTC
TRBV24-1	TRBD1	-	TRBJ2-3	CATSETGGRTDTQYF	TGTGCCACCAGTGAGACAGGGGGACGCACAGATACGCAGTATTTT
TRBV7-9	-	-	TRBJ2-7	CASSSAGNGAGSPPREQYF	TGTGCCAGCAGCTCAGCCGGGAATGGGGCAGGGAGCCCCCCTAGGGAGCAGTACTTC
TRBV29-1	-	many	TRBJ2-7	CSAPLEGSYEQYF	TGCAGCGCACCCCTTGAGGGATCCTACGAGCAGTACTTC
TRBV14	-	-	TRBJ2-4	CASSQESVKNIQYF	TGTGCCAGCAGCCAAGAGTCAGTGAAAAACATTCAGTACTTC
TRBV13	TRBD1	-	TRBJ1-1	CASSLKATGSTFF	TGTGCCAGCAGCTTAAAAGCGACAGGGAGCACTTTCTTT
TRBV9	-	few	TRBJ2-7	CASSAGDRNEQYF	TGTGCCAGCAGCGCAGGGGATCGGAACGAGCAGTACTTC
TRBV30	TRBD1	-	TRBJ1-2	CAWRDRGGYTF	TGTGCCTGGCGGGACAGGGGGGGCTACACCTTC
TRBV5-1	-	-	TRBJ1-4	CASSLAGDNEKRFF	TGCGCCAGCAGCTTAGCAGGGGATAATGAAAAACGGTTTTTT
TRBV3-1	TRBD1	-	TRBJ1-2	CASSRGQGAGYGYTF	TGTGCCAGCAGCCGGGGACAGGGGGCTGGCTATGGCTACACCTTC
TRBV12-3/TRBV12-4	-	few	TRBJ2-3	CASSTITDTQYF	TGTGCCAGCAGCACGATCACAGATACGCAGTATTTT
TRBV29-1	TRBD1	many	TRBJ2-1	CSVESGTAYNEQFF	TGCAGCGTTGAATCAGGGACAGCCTACAATGAGCAGTTCTTC
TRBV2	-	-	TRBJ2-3	CASLRDADTQYF	TGTGCCAGCTTACGGGACGCAGATACGCAGTATTTT
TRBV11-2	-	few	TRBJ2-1	CASSSDRRQFF	TGTGCCAGCAGTTCCGACAGAAGGCAGTTCTTC
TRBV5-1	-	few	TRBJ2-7	CASSPGGTDFYEQYF	TGCGCCAGCAGCCCGGGAGGGACAGATTTCTACGAGCAGTACTTC
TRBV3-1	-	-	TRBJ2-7	CASSQDPGFTEQYF	TGTGCCAGCAGCCAAGATCCGGGCTTCACCGAGCAGTACTTC
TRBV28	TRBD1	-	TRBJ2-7	CASTPWDRATYEQYF	TGTGCCAGCACTCCTTGGGACAGGGCAACCTACGAGCAGTACTTC
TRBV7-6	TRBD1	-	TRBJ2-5	CASRLLSGTEIQETQYF	TGTGCCAGCAGGTTATTGTCTGGGACAGAGATCCAAGAGACCCAGTACTTC
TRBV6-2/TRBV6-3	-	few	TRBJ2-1	CASSYGPGIRNEQFF	TGTGCCAGCAGTTACGGGCCGGGAATCCGCAATGAGCAGTTCTTC
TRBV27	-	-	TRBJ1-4	CTSSPTVLGEKLFF	TGTACCAGCAGTCCGACAGTTCTTGGTGAAAAACTGTTTTTT
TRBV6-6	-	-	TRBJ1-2	CASSQWANYGYTF	TGTGCCAGCAGCCAGTGGGCAAACTATGGCTACACCTTC
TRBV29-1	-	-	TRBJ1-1	CSVRMRLGTEAFF	TGCAGCGTTCGGATGCGCCTCGGGACTGAAGCTTTCTTT
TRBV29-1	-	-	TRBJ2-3	CSVELGTPDTQYF	TGCAGCGTTGAACTGGGGACCCCAGATACGCAGTATTTT
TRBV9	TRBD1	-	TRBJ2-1	CASNAPPRDRSNNEQFF	TGTGCCAGCAACGCACCCCCAAGGGACAGGTCGAACAATGAGCAGTTCTTC
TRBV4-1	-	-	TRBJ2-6	CAGSPFGELGANVLTF	TGCGCCGGCAGCCCATTCGGGGAACTTGGGGCCAACGTCCTGACTTTC
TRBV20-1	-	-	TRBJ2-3	CSASEGLWDTQYF	TGCAGTGCTAGCGAAGGTTTATGGGATACGCAGTATTTT
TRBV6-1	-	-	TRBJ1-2	CASSQSRGYGYTF	TGTGCCAGCAGTCAAAGCAGGGGCTATGGCTACACCTTC
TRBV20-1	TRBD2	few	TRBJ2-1	CSADPGTSSYNEQFF	TGCAGTGCCGACCCCGGGACTAGCTCCTACAATGAGCAGTTCTTC
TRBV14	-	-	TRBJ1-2	CASSQFPYPGYGYTF	TGTGCCAGCAGCCAATTCCCATATCCAGGGTATGGCTACACCTTC
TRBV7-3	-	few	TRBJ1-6	CASSPEYNSPLHF	TGTGCCAGCAGCCCAGAGTATAATTCACCCCTCCACTTT
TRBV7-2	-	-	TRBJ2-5	CASSLAGGVMETQYF	TGTGCCAGCAGCTTAGCAGGGGGAGTAATGGAGACCCAGTACTTC
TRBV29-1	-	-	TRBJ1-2	CSVDGDRPANYGYTF	TGCAGCGTTGATGGGGACCGACCGGCAAACTATGGCTACACCTTC
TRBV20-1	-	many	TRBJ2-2	CSASIPGRTVLTGELFF	TGCAGTGCTAGTATTCCGGGACGGACGGTTTTGACCGGGGAGCTGTTTTTT
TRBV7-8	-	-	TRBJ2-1	CASSLGTSGHQFF	TGTGCCAGCAGCTTAGGCACCTCCGGCCACCAGTTCTTC
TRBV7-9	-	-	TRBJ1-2	CASSSLGVAYTF	TGTGCCAGCAGCTCTCTTGGGGTAGCCTACACCTTC
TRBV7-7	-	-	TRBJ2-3	CASSPGASTLTDTQYF	TGTGCCAGCAGCCCCGGGGCTTCGACCCTCACAGATACGCAGTATTTT
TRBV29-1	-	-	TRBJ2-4	CSVGGGQGNTQYF	TGCAGCGTTGGTGGGGGCCAGGGGAACACTCAGTACTTC